Following are 22 T cell receptor beta chains from one sample sequenced in a study of T cell clusters in autoimmune cytopenias. TRB rearrangements were amplified by touch-down multiplex PCR with mixed TRB-A/B primers. Reprocessing the multiplex PCR reads, TCRdb reports a single entry for every CDR3 protein and omits DNA. The repertoire table contains 12,000 or so distinct CDR3 sequences. TRB was amplified from 250 ng of peripheral blood genomic DNA per sample. The specimen sequenced was peripheral blood. The receptors come from a human donor with an autoimmune cytopenia or autoimmune hepatitis (not recorded which).

J is TRBJ2-1 and V is TRBV18. The CDR3 runs 13 residues. Germline V gives CDR1 KGHSH, CDR2 LQKENI. CDR3 residues: CASSPPSTREQFF. The whole variable domain, filled in from reference TRBV18 and TRBJ2-1, reads NAGVMQNPRHLVRRRGQEARLRCSPMKGHSHVYWYRQLPEEGLKFMVYLQKENIIDESGMPKERFSAEFPKEGPSILRIQQVVRGDSAAYFCASSPPSTREQFFGPGTRLTVL.

The chain couples TRBV15 to TRBJ2-3; TCRdb picks TRBD2, but there is no DNA to check that call. The CDR3 has 17 residues. Germline CDR1 is LNHNV and CDR2 is YYDKDF (reference sequence). The CDR3 loop is CATSREVSGASTDTQYF. The whole variable domain, filled in from reference TRBV15 and TRBJ2-3, reads DAMVIQNPRYQVTQFGKPVTLSCSQTLNHNVMYWYQQKSSQAPKLLFHYYDKDFNNEADTPDNFQSRRPNTSFCFLDIRSPGLGDTAMYLCATSREVSGASTDTQYFGPGTRLTVL.

According to its frequency, this clonotype is medium-sized. The CDR3 protein is CASRPGQGSSTDTQYF. J is TRBJ2-3 and V is TRBV5-5; with no DNA, the TCRdb D assignment of TRBD1 cannot be verified. Germline V lookup: CDR1 SGHKS, CDR2 YYEKEE (reference sequence). The CDR3 is 16 amino acids.

The J gene is TRBJ2-2, the V gene TRBV15; the TCRdb D gene call, TRBD2, has no DNA to confirm it. This CDR3 spans 16 amino acids. The germline V gene has CDR1 LNHNV and CDR2 YYDKDF (reference sequence). CDR3 region: CATSSRGSGVTGELFF.

The chain uses TRBV6-5 and TRBJ2-7; the D call from TCRdb, TRBD1, cannot be confirmed without DNA. CDR1 and CDR2 from the germline V gene are MNHEY and SVGAGI. This CDR3 comprises 15 residues. The chain's CDR3 is CASSPWGSASYEQYF.

The chain joins TRBV11-2 to TRBJ2-3; the D gene TCRdb calls, TRBD2, cannot be checked with no DNA. The CDR3 length is 16 residues. The V gene's germline CDR1 is SGHAT and CDR2 FQNNGV. The CDR3 is CASSFRGSGPTDTQYF.

The V call is TRBV6-2 or TRBV6-3, the J call TRBJ2-1; TCRdb gives TRBD1 as the D gene, but with no DNA this cannot be confirmed. This CDR3 region has 13 residues. Germline V gene sequence: CDR1 MNHEY, CDR2 SVGEGT. The chain's CDR3 is CASGNIRGYEQFF.

By frequency, this clonotype registers medium-sized. The rearrangement joins TRBV5-6 to TRBJ2-5. The CDR3 has 13 residues. Germline-derived CDR1 and CDR2 are SGHDT and YYEEEE. This chain's CDR3 is CASSLISEETQYF.

Judged by frequency, this clonotype is medium-sized (0.01 to 0.1%). The genes are TRBV19 and TRBJ2-3; absent DNA, TCRdb's TRBD1 call cannot be checked. Germline V gene sequence: CDR1 LNHDA, CDR2 SQIVND (reference sequence). The CDR3 is made up of 15 amino acids. The CDR3 region is CASSTRTGFTDTQYF.

The chain couples TRBV30 to TRBJ2-1. The germline V gene has CDR1 GTSNPN and CDR2 SVGIG (reference sequence). The CDR3 extends over 11 amino acids. CDR3 in amino acids: CAWSNYNEQFF.

V is TRBV12-3 or TRBV12-4 and J is TRBJ2-1; the D gene TCRdb calls, TRBD1, cannot be checked with no DNA. The CDR3 sequence is 14 residues long. The CDR3 sequence is CASSLGGPYNEQFF.

Its frequency marks this clonotype as medium-sized. The rearrangement uses TRBV12-3 or TRBV12-4 and TRBJ2-7; TCRdb lists TRBD1, though no DNA is available to test this call. The length of the CDR3 is 14 residues. CDR3 region: CASSYRDRIYEQYF.

The chain carries TRBV27 and TRBJ2-1; TCRdb returns TRBD2, unconfirmable since there is no DNA. The CDR3 runs to 12 residues. Germline V gives CDR1 MNHEY, CDR2 SMNVEV (reference sequence). CDR3: CASSWIEGEQFF.

By frequency, this clonotype is medium-sized. The chain uses TRBV5-5 and TRBJ2-3; lacking DNA, the TRBD2 call made by TCRdb goes unchecked. The V gene's germline CDR1 is SGHKS and CDR2 YYEKEE (reference sequence). This CDR3 is built from 16 residues. Here the CDR3 reads CASSRSGTNAVDTQYF.

This clonotype is medium-sized by frequency. The gene calls are TRBV6-2 or TRBV6-3 and TRBJ2-2. This CDR3 has 13 amino acids. Per the germline V gene, CDR1 is MNHEY and CDR2 is SVGEGT. The CDR3 sequence is CASISPNTGELFF.

The CDR3 region is CAWSGRAGGLGRTQYF. This chain links TRBV30 with TRBJ2-5; the TRBD2 assignment by TCRdb is unverifiable without DNA. Germline V CDR1 and CDR2: GTSNPN, SVGIG (reference sequence). The CDR3 is 16 amino acids.

V usage is TRBV12-3 or TRBV12-4 and J usage is TRBJ1-5. The CDR3 loop spans 13 amino acids. CDR3 sequence reads: CASRGMRNQPQHF.

This clonotype is called medium-sized based on its frequency. This rearrangement joins TRBV19 to TRBJ2-4; TCRdb returns TRBD1, unconfirmable since there is no DNA. The germline CDR1 and CDR2 sequences are LNHDA and SQIVND (reference sequence). The CDR3 totals 11 residues. This CDR3 is CASTGENIQYF.

This clonotype ranks as medium-sized (0.01 to 0.1%) in terms of frequency. This sequence joins TRBV19 and TRBJ2-3; TCRdb calls TRBD1, which cannot be checked without DNA. The CDR3 runs to 13 residues. CDR1 is LNHDA and CDR2 is SQIVND in the germline V gene (reference sequence). The CDR3 sequence: CASSNGTGLTQYF.

The rearrangement joins TRBV19 to TRBJ1-1. The CDR3 has 14 residues. Looked up from germline, CDR1 is LNHDA and CDR2 is SQIVND (reference sequence). The chain's CDR3 is CASRLTGLNTEAFF.

Its frequency marks this clonotype as medium-sized (0.01 to 0.1%). The CDR3 spells CASRTIPGNTIYF. This chain links TRBV19 with TRBJ1-3. The CDR3 spans 13 residues. Germline V gene sequence: CDR1 LNHDA, CDR2 SQIVND (reference sequence).

The genes are TRBV6-5 and TRBJ2-7; with no DNA, the TCRdb D assignment of TRBD2 cannot be verified. CDR3 length: 16 amino acids. The germline CDR1 and CDR2 sequences are MNHEY and SVGAGI. CDR3 region: CASSPGLAVPTYEQYF.